These T cell receptor beta chains were read from a single sample in a study of blood T cell repertoires in COVID-19. This table comes from immunoSEQ multiplex PCR, and its TCRdb copy is limited to in-frame clones, with some not included. Here the sample spans roughly 190,000 clones, 75% to 90% being singletons. Sequences were obtained from PBMCs or T cells enriched from blood (not recorded which). The origin of the receptors is a woman younger than 35 who had recovered from COVID-19. The CDR3 runs from the conserved cysteine through the conserved F or W. The D gene is left open where the match is weak. Only part of the rows carry a size: once, few, many, or a class if the clone is expanded.

J: TRBJ2-7
size: -
V: TRBV6-5
D: TRBD1
CDR3: CASSRDRGSSEQYF
DNA: TGTGCCAGCAGCCGGGACAGGGGGTCGAGCGAGCAGTACTTC

J: TRBJ2-7
size: few
V: TRBV9
D: -
CDR3: CASSVAYPDYEQYF
DNA: TGTGCCAGCAGCGTAGCCTACCCCGACTACGAGCAGTACTTC

J: TRBJ1-1
size: -
V: TRBV18
D: -
CDR3: CASSAPLGITEAFF
DNA: TGTGCCAGCTCCGCGCCCCTGGGCATCACTGAAGCTTTCTTT

J: TRBJ2-5
size: -
V: TRBV11-2
D: -
CDR3: CASSLSETGSETQYF
DNA: TGTGCCAGCAGCTTATCTGAGACCGGGAGCGAGACCCAGTACTTC

J: TRBJ1-4
size: -
V: TRBV4-1
D: -
CDR3: CASSQEGGLGNEKLFF
DNA: TGCGCCAGCAGCCAAGAAGGAGGGTTAGGGAATGAAAAACTGTTTTTT

J: TRBJ2-7
size: few
V: TRBV2
D: -
CDR3: CASSEGWRDEQYF
DNA: TGTGCCAGCAGTGAAGGGTGGCGGGACGAGCAGTACTTC

J: TRBJ2-3
size: -
V: TRBV19
D: TRBD1
CDR3: CASSIGDRVADTQYF
DNA: TGTGCCAGTAGTATAGGGGACAGGGTTGCAGATACGCAGTATTTT

J: TRBJ2-7
size: -
V: TRBV27
D: -
CDR3: CASSPQGSYEQYF
DNA: TGTGCCAGCAGTCCTCAGGGGTCCTACGAGCAGTACTTC

J: TRBJ2-7
size: -
V: TRBV28
D: -
CDR3: CASSNSGSYEQYF
DNA: TGTGCCAGCAGCAACTCCGGGAGCTACGAGCAGTACTTC

J: TRBJ2-3
size: -
V: TRBV2
D: -
CDR3: CASTLGDNTDTQYF
DNA: TGTGCCAGCACACTTGGGGACAACACAGATACGCAGTATTTT

J: TRBJ1-2
size: -
V: TRBV27
D: TRBD1
CDR3: CASSLSWSRDRAYGYTF
DNA: TGTGCCAGCAGTTTATCGTGGTCTCGGGACAGGGCCTATGGCTACACCTTC

J: TRBJ2-7
size: -
V: TRBV12-3/TRBV12-4
D: TRBD1
CDR3: CASSRDRVGEQYF
DNA: TGTGCCAGCAGCCGGGACAGGGTGGGAGAGCAGTACTTC

J: TRBJ2-7
size: -
V: TRBV28
D: -
CDR3: CASSLGGGSGEQYF
DNA: TGTGCCAGCTCCCTTGGGGGAGGCAGTGGCGAGCAGTACTTC

J: TRBJ2-5
size: -
V: TRBV18
D: -
CDR3: CASSGGQPETQYF
DNA: TGTGCCAGCTCAGGGGGCCAACCAGAGACCCAGTACTTC

J: TRBJ1-1
size: -
V: TRBV7-9
D: -
CDR3: CASSARVPEAFF
DNA: TGTGCCAGCAGCGCCAGGGTCCCTGAAGCTTTCTTT

J: TRBJ2-2
size: once
V: TRBV28
D: TRBD2
CDR3: CASSFTLAGAVWNTGELFF
DNA: TGTGCCAGCAGTTTCACCCTAGCGGGAGCGGTGTGGAACACCGGGGAGCTGTTTTTT

J: TRBJ2-7
size: -
V: TRBV28
D: TRBD2
CDR3: CAIQPGLVRQSYEQYF
DNA: TGTGCCATCCAGCCGGGACTAGTCCGACAATCCTACGAGCAGTACTTC

J: TRBJ2-6
size: -
V: TRBV5-8
D: -
CDR3: CASRRGSTGANVLTF
DNA: TGTGCCAGCAGAAGGGGGTCTACTGGGGCCAACGTCCTGACTTTC

J: TRBJ2-7
size: once
V: TRBV11-3
D: -
CDR3: CASSLWPIQGTSYEQYF
DNA: TGTGCCAGCAGCTTATGGCCCATACAGGGTACTTCCTACGAGCAGTACTTC

J: TRBJ2-7
size: -
V: TRBV29-1
D: -
CDR3: CSVSAGAREQYF
DNA: TGCAGCGTTTCCGCAGGGGCGCGGGAGCAGTACTTC

J: TRBJ2-5
size: -
V: TRBV19
D: TRBD1
CDR3: CASSDGTVLPHALGLETQYF
DNA: TGTGCCAGTAGCGATGGGACAGTCTTACCCCACGCACTAGGTCTAGAGACCCAGTACTTC

J: TRBJ2-5
size: -
V: TRBV3-1/TRBV3-2
D: -
CDR3: CASSLLNTEEVETQYF
DNA: TGTGCCAGCAGCCTCCTAAATACGGAGGAAGTGGAGACCCAGTACTTC

J: TRBJ2-3
size: -
V: TRBV7-2
D: -
CDR3: CASSPFVAVGSTDTQYF
DNA: TGTGCCAGCAGCCCCTTCGTAGCGGTGGGAAGCACAGATACGCAGTATTTT

J: TRBJ1-5
size: once
V: TRBV28
D: TRBD1
CDR3: CASGTRDRRNQPQHF
DNA: TGTGCCAGCGGAACCCGGGACAGGCGAAATCAGCCCCAGCATTTT

J: TRBJ2-7
size: -
V: TRBV5-1
D: TRBD2
CDR3: CASSFPSGSVAEQYF
DNA: TGCGCCAGCAGCTTCCCTAGCGGGAGCGTGGCCGAGCAGTACTTC

J: TRBJ2-1
size: -
V: TRBV5-1
D: TRBD2
CDR3: CASSLWLAGAGNEQFF
DNA: TGCGCCAGCAGCTTGTGGTTAGCGGGAGCGGGAAATGAGCAGTTCTTC

J: TRBJ1-4
size: -
V: TRBV19
D: TRBD1
CDR3: CASSLGQGGGMNEKLFF
DNA: TGTGCCAGTAGTTTGGGACAGGGTGGAGGAATGAATGAAAAACTGTTTTTT

J: TRBJ2-6
size: -
V: TRBV5-1
D: -
CDR3: CASSLASGRADTGANVLTF
DNA: TGCGCCAGCAGCCTTGCCTCGGGCAGGGCGGATACCGGGGCCAACGTCCTGACTTTC

J: TRBJ1-3
size: -
V: TRBV7-9
D: -
CDR3: CASSGNRVSGNTIYF
DNA: TGTGCCAGCAGCGGTAACAGGGTGTCTGGAAACACCATATATTTT

J: TRBJ1-5
size: -
V: TRBV9
D: -
CDR3: CASSVGGRSNQPQHF
DNA: TGTGCCAGCAGCGTAGGTGGGAGGAGCAATCAGCCCCAGCATTTT